This TCR beta chain was sequenced during a study of shared clonotypes between healthy human individuals. CD45RO-negative, CCR7-selected cells formed the naive CD8 fraction, which excluded terminally differentiated effector memory CD45RA+ cells. Deletions cut 11 bases from V and 1 base from J, with 9 bases between. CDR1 and CDR2 (germline): SNHLY, FYNNEI. The CDR3 sequence is 12 residues long. This clone was seen only once. It was at deep level that the assay was run. Profiled with immunoSEQ multiplex PCR; TCRdb holds only in-frame clones, not every one. The repertoire holds fewer than 1 million clones, with about 96% as singletons.

Sequencing used naive CD8+ T cells sorted from blood. The sequence was collected from a man between 25 and 39 years old in good health. The chain uses TRBV2 and TRBJ2-1; D might be TRBD2 (5 bases). In DNA form, the CDR3 reads TGTGCCGCGCGGGTTTCCTACAATGAGCAGTTCTTC. Amino acid sequence: CAARVSYNEQFF.